Shown below are 7 T cell receptor beta chains from a single sample sequenced in a study of T cells in Graves' hyperthyroidism and ophthalmopathy. Amplification of TCR beta CDR3 regions was performed using RNA transcripts as template. During a first-round RT-PCR of the TCR CDR3, the HTBI primer set was used. MiXCR was run by TCRdb on the multiplex PCR reads, yielding one entry per CDR3 protein. The sample lists approximately 560,000 distinct CDR3 sequences, around a sixth occurring once. The sample comprised blood. The receptors derive from a woman aged 25 to 39 with Graves' hyperthyroidism.

This clonotype was observed many times. The rearrangement uses TRBV29-1 and TRBJ2-5; D is unclear. The length of the CDR3 is 14 residues. The germline V and J ends were trimmed by 2 bases and 1 base, with 11 bases remaining between them. Germline CDR1 SQVTM, CDR2 ANQGSEA. The DNA of the CDR3 is TGCAGCGTTGAACCCCGATCTGCCCAAGAGACCCAGTACTTC. Its protein product is CSVEPRSAQETQYF. The entire variable domain, with the rest obtained from reference TRBV29-1 and TRBJ2-5, is as follows: SAVISQKPSRDICQRGTSLTIQCQVDSQVTMMFWYRQQPGQSLTLIATANQGSEATYESGFVIDKFPISRPNLTFSTLTVSNMSPEDSSIYLCSVEPRSAQETQYFGPGTRLLVL.

The CDR3, as DNA: TGTGCCAGCAGCCAAGTCGCGGGGAACACCGGGGAGCTGTTTTTT. Protein product: CASSQVAGNTGELFF. The chain recombines TRBV14 with TRBJ2-2, with D maybe TRBD2 (5 bases). CDR3 length: 15 amino acids. Germline loops: CDR1 SGHDN, CDR2 FVKESK. Trimming shortened V by 1 base and J by 1 base, and 7 bases separated the two germline ends. Together with reference TRBV14 and TRBJ2-2, the CDR3 gives the full variable domain: EAGVTQFPSHSVIEKGQTVTLRCDPISGHDNLYWYRRVMGKEIKFLLHFVKESKQDESGMPNNRFLAERTGGTYSTLKVQPAELEDSGVYFCASSQVAGNTGELFFGEGSRLTVL.

This rearrangement joins TRBV18 to TRBJ2-7, with a tentative D call TRBD2 (6 bases). CDR3 length equals 17 residues. The V and J ends lost 3 bases and 5 bases respectively, with 23 bases between them. The V gene's germline CDR1 is KGHSH and CDR2 LQKENI. CDR3 nucleotides: TGTGCCAGCTCACCGTCGTCTCGCGGGGCCAACATAAACGAGCAGTACTTC. This encodes CASSPSSRGANINEQYF.

This clonotype was recorded many times. The chain joins TRBV27 to TRBJ1-2, with a tentative D call TRBD1 (6 bases). Germline CDR1 and CDR2: MNHEY and SMNVEV (reference sequence). The V end lost 4 bases, the J end lost 0 bases, and 9 bases lay between the germline ends. The CDR3 loop spans 14 amino acids. CDR3 sequence reads: CASSSQGTNYGYTF. DNA for the CDR3: TGTGCCAGCAGTTCACAGGGTACTAACTATGGCTACACCTTC.

In its sample, this clonotype was seen a few times. The rearrangement joins TRBV19 to TRBJ2-1; D ambiguous. Trimming stripped 6 bases from V and 1 base from J, with 13 bases between. CDR3 length equals 15 residues. Per germline, CDR1 LNHDA and CDR2 SQIVND (reference sequence). The CDR3 sequence: CASSLGSPSYNEQFF. In nucleotides, the CDR3 is TGTGCCAGTAGCTTAGGGTCACCTTCCTACAATGAGCAGTTCTTC.

This chain joins TRBV14 and TRBJ2-5; D is ambiguous. V was trimmed by 1 base and J by 2 bases, leaving 26 bases between them. CDR1 and CDR2 from the germline V gene are SGHDN and FVKESK. The CDR3 has 20 amino acids. In DNA form, the CDR3 reads TGTGCCAGCAGCCAAGTAAGGTTAAGTTCGTCACAACGTCTGCAAGAGACCCAGTACTTC. Translation gives CASSQVRLSSSQRLQETQYF.

This clonotype was picked up a small number of times. The chain links TRBV4-1 to TRBJ2-1; 8 bases line up with TRBD2. Losses at the gene ends were 2 bases for V and 2 bases for J; bases not matched to a gene: 5. CDR3 length equals 16 residues. The V gene's germline CDR1 is MGHRA and CDR2 YSYEKL. The CDR3 nucleotides are TGCGCCAGCAGCCAAAATATGGGACTAGCCTACAATGAGCAGTTCTTC. Translated: CASSQNMGLAYNEQFF.